This TCR beta chain was recovered during a study of cytomegalovirus exposure and HLA in healthy donors. Study as a whole: The roughly 120 validation repertoires used the same platform as the approximately 670 first-cohort repertoires (as reported by a later analysis).

General study findings and limits: Most TCR sequences were uncommon, yet certain public TCRs appeared in many donors. Specificity for CMV antigens was confirmed in vitro for a few of the CMV-associated chains.

The V gene's germline CDR1 is MNHNY and CDR2 SVGAGI (reference sequence). V shed 5 bases, J shed 5 bases, and the junction held 8 bases outside the gene matches. The CDR3 has 16 amino acids. Here immunoSEQ multiplex PCR was the method, and the copy in TCRdb shows in-frame clones only, minus some. This table holds 150,000 to 250,000 clones, roughly 84% found once. Remarks on this clone: What it binds is unknown.

Donors came from a validation cohort of 95 to 150 subjects, distinct from the first 666-subject cohort. Sequencing was performed on PBMCs. This receptor was taken from a woman aged 30 to 39 in good health and CMV-seropositive. The J gene is TRBJ2-3, the V gene TRBV6-6; 12 nucleotides align to TRBD2. The CDR3: CASSKRTSGAEDTQYF. CDR3 nucleotides: TGTGCCAGCAGTAAACGGACTAGCGGGGCCGAAGATACGCAGTATTTT.